The 26 T cell receptor beta chains in this list originate from one sample, sequenced in a study of blood T cell repertoires in COVID-19. The repertoire was sequenced with immunoSEQ multiplex PCR; TCRdb's copy has only in-frame clones and lacks some. This table holds roughly 280,000 clones, more than 85% found once. The sequencing input was PBMCs or T cells enriched from blood (not recorded which). The source of these receptors is a man in his forties or fifties who had been exposed to COVID-19.

V usage is TRBV21-1 and J usage is TRBJ1-4; the DNA was not used to check the table's D call, TRBD1. TRBV21-1 is assigned pseudogene status. The CDR3 consists of 16 residues. The CDR3 sequence: CASSATHRRPNEKLFF. The CDR3 coding sequence is TGTGCCAGCAGCGCAACACACAGGCGGCCTAATGAAAAACTGTTTTTT.

Only a few counts were recorded for this clone. The chain recombines TRBV10-3 with TRBJ1-2, with 7 positions matching TRBD1. CDR1 ENHRY and CDR2 SYGVKD come from the germline V gene. Trimming took 8 bases from V and 4 from J; bases not matched to a gene: 13. This CDR3 contains 15 residues. The CDR3 bases are TGTGCCATCCAAGCCGGGACAGACCCATTCTATGGCTACACCTTC. Translation: CAIQAGTDPFYGYTF.

This clone showed up just once. The genes are TRBV19 and TRBJ2-1; 10 bases fit TRBD1. Germline lookup yields CDR1 LNHDA and CDR2 SQIVND (reference sequence). The V gene end was trimmed by 5 bases and the J gene end by 8 bases; junction bases not matched to a gene: 9. This CDR3 contains 15 residues. This CDR3 is CASSPGTGVVDEQFF. CDR3 bases: TGTGCCAGTAGTCCCGGGACAGGGGTTGTCGATGAGCAGTTCTTC.

This chain uses TRBV9 with TRBJ2-7; TRBD2 agrees at 7 bases. This CDR3 comprises 15 residues. V lost 0 bases to trimming and J lost 3 bases; unmatched junction nucleotides: 6. CDR1 is SGDLS, CDR2 YYNGEE, per germline. Here the CDR3 reads CASSVGVSGYYEQYF. The CDR3 bases are TGTGCCAGCAGCGTAGGGGTTAGCGGGTACTACGAGCAGTACTTC. Full variable domain (remainder filled in from reference TRBV9 and TRBJ2-7): DSGVTQTPKHLITATGQRVTLRCSPRSGDLSVYWYQQSLDQGLQFLIQYYNGEERAKGNILERFSAQQFPDLHSELNLSSLELGDSALYFCASSVGVSGYYEQYFGPGTRLTVT.

This chain links TRBV6-5 with TRBJ1-1; no clear D. Germline CDR1 MNHEY, CDR2 SVGAGI. Between the trimmed V and J ends, which lost 7 bases and 7 bases, there was a span of 16 bases. The CDR3 covers 13 residues. CDR3 bases: TGTGCCAGCATATTCCGGCAGGCAGATGAAGCTTTCTTT. It is translated as CASIFRQADEAFF.

V usage is TRBV2 and J usage is TRBJ1-2; possibly TRBD1 for D (5 bases). The germline V gene encodes CDR1 SNHLY and CDR2 FYNNEI. Deletions cut 4 bases from V and 11 bases from J, with 14 bases between. The CDR3 is 12 residues long. The CDR3 sequence is CASSVSGYGYTF. CDR3 coding DNA: TGTGCCAGCAGTGTTTCAGGGTACGGATACACCTTC.

The sample holds many counts of this clone. The chain joins TRBV7-3 to TRBJ2-7, with 9 bases identical to TRBD1. This CDR3 has 20 residues. CDR1 and CDR2 from the germline V gene are SGHTA and FQGTGA. The J segment lost 1 base and the V segment lost 1 base, leaving 17 bases of the junction unmatched. DNA for the CDR3: TGTGCCAGCAGCTTAAAAATCAGGACAGGGGTAGGGAGCACTTCCTACGAGCAGTACTTC. Its translation is CASSLKIRTGVGSTSYEQYF.

J is TRBJ2-5 and V is TRBV7-2; 8 positions match TRBD1. CDR3 length: 17 residues. Germline V gene lookup returns CDR1 SGHTA and CDR2 FQGNSA. The ends lost 5 bases at V and 2 bases at J; junction bases unmatched: 13. CDR3 nucleotide sequence: TGTGCCAGCAGCCCGCGCCGGAGCAGGGGGCTTCAAGAGACCCAGTACTTC. Protein: CASSPRRSRGLQETQYF.

The V gene is TRBV7-2, the J gene TRBJ2-6; D is uncertain. The V gene lost 1 base and the J gene lost 0 bases, with 4 bases spanning the gap. This CDR3 comprises 15 residues. Per germline, CDR1 SGHTA and CDR2 FQGNSA. The CDR3 region is CASSLDSSGANVLTF. The CDR3 nucleotides read TGTGCCAGCAGCTTAGACAGCTCTGGGGCCAACGTCCTGACTTTC.

Only one count was recorded for this clone. This chain uses TRBV7-2 with TRBJ2-7; 7 bases align to TRBD1. This CDR3 contains 14 residues. The V gene end was trimmed by 5 bases and the J gene end by 2 bases; junction bases not matched to a gene: 6. CDR1 SGHTA and CDR2 FQGNSA come from the germline V gene. The CDR3 here is CASSQGQPPYEQYF. The CDR3 DNA sequence: TGTGCCAGCAGCCAGGGACAGCCCCCCTACGAGCAGTACTTC.

This chain uses TRBV13 with TRBJ1-5; the D gene is possibly TRBD1 (6 bases). V lost 6 bases and J lost 6, with 18 bases in between. From germline, CDR1 is PRHDT and CDR2 FYEKMQ (reference sequence). The length of the CDR3 is 15 residues. The chain's CDR3 is CASSLGRGGRQPQHF. The CDR3 DNA reads as TGTGCCAGCAGTCTGGGACGGGGGGGGCGTCAGCCCCAGCATTTT.

The V gene is TRBV10-3, the J gene TRBJ2-1; D is uncertain. Germline CDR1 is ENHRY and CDR2 is SYGVKD. The V end lost 4 bases, the J end lost 0 bases, and 10 bases lay between the germline ends. The CDR3 is made up of 15 amino acids. CDR3 bases: TGTGCCATCAGTGCCGGCGGCAGCTCCTACAATGAGCAGTTCTTC. Its translation is CAISAGGSSYNEQFF.

The chain links TRBV24-1 to TRBJ2-1; D is ambiguous. Per the germline V gene, CDR1 is KGHDR and CDR2 is SFDVKD. Trimming shortened V by 2 bases and J by 0 bases, and 7 bases separated the two germline ends. The CDR3 has 15 amino acids. The CDR3: CATSDSLSSYNEQFF. CDR3 coding DNA: TGTGCCACCAGTGATTCACTGTCCTCCTACAATGAGCAGTTCTTC.

This clone came up once. The chain carries TRBV5-6 and TRBJ2-3; 8 nucleotides line up with TRBD1. V lost 5 bases and J lost 2; bases outside the gene matches: 10. The CDR3 has 16 residues. Looked up from germline, CDR1 is SGHDT and CDR2 is YYEEEE. This CDR3 is CASRRQGRDYTDTQYF. DNA of the CDR3: TGTGCCAGCAGACGACAGGGGCGCGATTACACAGATACGCAGTATTTT.

The chain recombines TRBV12-3 or TRBV12-4 with TRBJ2-7, with D unresolved. The CDR3 length is 13 residues. With 1 base removed from V and 7 bases from J, the gap between germline ends came to 11 bases. The CDR3 region has the DNA TGTGCCAGCAGTTTAGTCCCCTACGCTGAGCAGTACTTC. Amino acid sequence: CASSLVPYAEQYF.

CDR3 sequence: CASSLTRVGIQYF. CDR3 nucleotide sequence: TGTGCCAGCAGCTTAACGAGGGTGGGCATTCAGTACTTC. The genes are TRBV7-3 and TRBJ2-4; D perhaps matches TRBD2 (5 bases). From germline, CDR1 is SGHTA and CDR2 FQGTGA. There are 13 residues in the CDR3. The ends were cut back, 0 bases at V and 9 bases at J, with 9 bases in the middle.

The rearrangement joins TRBV6-5 to TRBJ1-2; TRBD1 is a possible D gene (5 bases). The V end lost 2 bases, the J end lost 6 bases, and 16 bases lay between the germline ends. This CDR3 comprises 15 residues. CDR1 and CDR2 from the germline V gene are MNHEY and SVGAGI. CDR3: CASSYGREWEDGYTF. CDR3 nucleotide sequence: TGTGCCAGCAGTTACGGCAGGGAATGGGAGGATGGCTACACCTTC.

The V and J genes are TRBV14 and TRBJ2-1; 12 bases align to TRBD2. The J segment lost 6 bases and the V segment lost 4 bases, leaving 7 bases of the junction unmatched. Germline CDR1 SGHDN, CDR2 FVKESK. This CDR3 is 16 amino acids long. The CDR3 protein is CASSPLAGGFVNEQFF. CDR3 bases: TGTGCCAGCAGCCCGCTAGCGGGAGGGTTTGTCAATGAGCAGTTCTTC.

The rearrangement links TRBV10-3 to TRBJ1-2; D gene unclear. The V end was cut by 7 bases, the J end by 6 bases, with 6 bases between. This CDR3 is 10 amino acids long. CDR1 and CDR2 (germline): ENHRY, SYGVKD. The CDR3, as DNA: TGTGCCATCAAGTCGGATGGCTACACCTTC. Protein product: CAIKSDGYTF.

The chain is built from TRBV15 and TRBJ2-7, with 12 bases lining up with TRBD2. Germline CDR1 reads LNHNV; CDR2 reads YYDKDF (reference sequence). With 3 bases clipped from V and 7 bases from J, the junction kept 10 bases outside the gene matches. The CDR3 totals 16 residues. CDR3 coding DNA: TGTGCCACCAGCAGGACGTTGACTAGCGGGAGTCAAGAGCAGTACTTC. This encodes CATSRTLTSGSQEQYF.

The chain has TRBV3-1 (or the pseudogene TRBV3-2) and TRBJ1-4, with D tentatively TRBD1 (6 bases). The length of the CDR3 is 15 residues. CDR1 and CDR2 from the germline V gene are LGHDT and YNNKEL (reference sequence). Trimming pared 2 bases from V and 6 bases from J, leaving 13 bases between. CDR3 in amino acids: CASSQPTGKDEKLFF. The CDR3 DNA sequence: TGTGCCAGCAGCCAACCTACAGGGAAGGATGAAAAACTGTTTTTT.

This clone was observed a handful of times. The rearrangement links TRBV7-2 to TRBJ2-7, with D maybe TRBD2 (7 bases). Germline-derived CDR1 and CDR2 are SGHTA and FQGNSA. The CDR3 totals 15 residues. Trimming removed 2 bases from V and 3 bases from J, with 14 bases in between. DNA of the CDR3: TGTGCCAGCAGCTTACGGGTGGGAGGGGGCTACGAGCAGTACTTC. It codes for CASSLRVGGGYEQYF.

V is TRBV7-3 and J is TRBJ2-7; TRBD2 might be the D (6 bases). CDR3 size: 21 residues. Germline V CDR1 and CDR2: SGHTA, FQGTGA. The V end was cut by 2 bases, the J end by 4 bases, with 33 bases between. CDR3 region: CASSLHPPGVMEGRPGYEQYF. The CDR3 DNA reads as TGTGCCAGCAGCTTACACCCTCCCGGTGTTATGGAGGGCCGCCCCGGGTACGAGCAGTACTTC.

This clone has a single count. V is TRBV10-1 and J is TRBJ2-2; 10 bases line up with TRBD2. Looked up from germline, CDR1 is WNHNN and CDR2 is SYGVQD (reference sequence). V dropped 2 bases and J dropped 0; count of bases not matched to a gene: 9. The CDR3 spans 19 residues. This CDR3 reads CASSELTSGFPANTGELFF. CDR3 bases: TGCGCCAGCAGTGAGCTGACTAGCGGGTTTCCCGCGAACACCGGGGAGCTGTTTTTT.

This sequence joins TRBV2 and TRBJ2-2; TRBD2 aligns across 7 bases. With 1 base clipped from V and 4 bases from J, the junction kept 6 bases outside the gene matches. Germline values: CDR1 SNHLY, CDR2 FYNNEI. The CDR3 spans 16 residues. CDR3 coding DNA: TGTGCCAGCAGTGAAGTTGCGGGAGCTACCACCGGGGAGCTGTTTTTT. Protein sequence: CASSEVAGATTGELFF.

V gene TRBV12-5 combines with J gene TRBJ2-5; D gene uncertain. The CDR3 length is 14 residues. The germline V and J ends were trimmed by 6 bases and 9 bases, with 20 bases remaining between them. Germline CDR1 is LGHNT and CDR2 is FRNRAP. This CDR3 reads CASGKSASKRPQYF. Written as DNA, the CDR3 is TGTGCTAGTGGAAAGTCAGCGTCAAAGAGACCCCAGTACTTC.